These 11 T cell receptor beta chains share one sample of origin, sequenced in a study of T cells after posttransplantation cyclophosphamide. Repertoires were generated with immunoSEQ multiplex PCR, while TCRdb's copy carries only in-frame clones and drops some. Here the sample spans 6,900 or so clones, 65% to 80% being singletons. Sequenced input: memory CD4+ T cells sorted from blood. These receptors all come from a woman aged 50 to 60 in good health and a related stem cell transplant donor.

The rearrangement joins TRBV7-3 to TRBJ2-1; 10 bases match TRBD2. The CDR3 runs 15 residues. The germline CDR1 and CDR2 sequences are SGHTA and FQGTGA. The trim removed 2 bases at V and 4 bases at J, leaving 2 bases unmatched. In DNA, the CDR3 is TGTGCCAGCAGCTTAGCACTAGCGGGGTACAATGAGCAGTTCTTC. It is translated as CASSLALAGYNEQFF.

The V and J genes are TRBV7-9 and TRBJ1-2; 8 bases are a match to TRBD1. V lost 0 bases and J lost 4; bases outside the gene matches: 7. CDR1 and CDR2 (germline): SEHNR, FQNEAQ (reference sequence). The CDR3 loop spans 16 amino acids. The CDR3 spells CASSLAGATGGYGYTF. In DNA form, the CDR3 reads TGTGCCAGCAGCTTAGCAGGGGCTACAGGGGGCTATGGCTACACCTTC.

V is TRBV2 and J is TRBJ1-6; D remains ambiguous. V was trimmed by 2 bases and J by 6 bases, leaving 11 bases between them. The CDR3 extends over 15 amino acids. The germline V gene encodes CDR1 SNHLY and CDR2 FYNNEI. Here the CDR3 reads CASSELEESNSPLHF. The DNA for the CDR3 is TGTGCCAGCAGTGAACTTGAGGAGAGTAATTCACCCCTCCACTTT.

J is TRBJ2-6 and V is TRBV28, with 8 bases that match TRBD1. The CDR3 is 17 residues long. Per the germline V gene, CDR1 is MDHEN and CDR2 is SYDVKM. With 8 bases clipped from V and 0 bases from J, the junction kept 9 bases outside the gene matches. The chain's CDR3 is CASGPGTGNSGANVLTF. Here the CDR3 DNA reads TGTGCCAGCGGCCCCGGGACAGGTAACTCTGGGGCCAACGTCCTGACTTTC.

The V gene is TRBV4-2, the J gene TRBJ2-2, with TRBD2 matching 11 bases. Germline trimming cut 0 bases from V and 7 bases from J; bases unmatched to any gene: 13. CDR3 length equals 19 residues. Germline V CDR1 and CDR2: LGHNA, YNFKEQ. The CDR3 sequence is CASSQDESSGRWYVGELFF. The CDR3 DNA reads as TGTGCCAGCAGCCAAGACGAGTCTAGCGGGAGGTGGTACGTCGGGGAGCTGTTTTTT.

CDR3 bases: TGTGCCAGCAGCTTAGGACCGGGGTTAGGGAAAAAACTGTTTTTT. Amino acid sequence: CASSLGPGLGKKLFF. This sequence joins TRBV7-6 and TRBJ1-4, with D hard to call. Germline V gene lookup returns CDR1 SGHVS and CDR2 FNYEAQ. The V end lost 1 base, the J end lost 9 bases, and 15 bases lay between the germline ends. This CDR3 comprises 15 residues.

This sequence joins TRBV7-3 and TRBJ2-1, with a tentative D call TRBD1 (6 bases). CDR1 and CDR2 from the germline V gene are SGHTA and FQGTGA. The CDR3 extends over 15 amino acids. V lost 2 bases, J lost 5 bases, and 13 bases lay in between. The CDR3, as DNA: TGTGCCAGCAGCTTAGGCAAGGACAGAGACAATGAGCAGTTCTTC. This gives the protein CASSLGKDRDNEQFF.

The chain recombines TRBV7-3 with TRBJ2-2; tentatively, D is TRBD1 (5 bases). Germline V gene sequence: CDR1 SGHTA, CDR2 FQGTGA. The CDR3 is 12 amino acids. V dropped 5 bases and J dropped 6 bases, with 7 bases sitting between them. The CDR3 coding sequence is TGTGCCAGCAGCGTCAGGGCCGGGGAGCTGTTTTTT. It specifies CASSVRAGELFF.

The chain combines TRBV5-1 with TRBJ1-1; possibly TRBD1 for D (5 bases). CDR3 length: 13 residues. The germline V gene encodes CDR1 SGHRS and CDR2 YFSETQ. The V end was cut by 3 bases, the J end by 11 bases, with 17 bases between. CDR3 amino acids: CASSSTPGLSAFF. DNA for the CDR3: TGCGCCAGCAGCTCTACTCCAGGGTTAAGCGCTTTCTTT.

The chain links TRBV28 to TRBJ1-4; D is ambiguous. Trimming removed 5 bases from V and 0 bases from J, with 10 bases in between. CDR3 length: 15 amino acids. Germline V gene data show CDR1 as MDHEN and CDR2 as SYDVKM. CDR3 amino acids: CASSTYSATNEKLFF. The CDR3 DNA follows: TGTGCCAGCAGTACGTACTCGGCAACTAATGAAAAACTGTTTTTT.

This chain joins TRBV11-2 and TRBJ2-1; 7 bases map to TRBD2. CDR3 length: 15 residues. With V trimmed by 6 bases and J by 3 bases, 8 bases remained unmatched. CDR1 SGHAT and CDR2 FQNNGV come from the germline V gene. The CDR3 here is CASSSGTIRYNEQFF. The CDR3 DNA reads as TGTGCCAGCAGTTCCGGGACTATACGCTACAATGAGCAGTTCTTC.